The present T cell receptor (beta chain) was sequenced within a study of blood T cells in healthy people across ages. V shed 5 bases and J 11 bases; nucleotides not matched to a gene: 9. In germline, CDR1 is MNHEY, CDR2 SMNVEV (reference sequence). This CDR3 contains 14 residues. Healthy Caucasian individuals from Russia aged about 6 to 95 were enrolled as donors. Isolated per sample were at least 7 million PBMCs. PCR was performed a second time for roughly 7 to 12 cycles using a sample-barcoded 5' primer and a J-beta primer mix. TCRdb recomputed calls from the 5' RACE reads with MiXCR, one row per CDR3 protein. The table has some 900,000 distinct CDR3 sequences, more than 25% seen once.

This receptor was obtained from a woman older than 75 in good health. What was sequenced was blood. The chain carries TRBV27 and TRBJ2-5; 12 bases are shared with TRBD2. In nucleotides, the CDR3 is TGTGCCAGCAGTCTAGCGGGGGGGGTCGGTGAGCAGTACTTC. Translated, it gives CASSLAGGVGEQYF.